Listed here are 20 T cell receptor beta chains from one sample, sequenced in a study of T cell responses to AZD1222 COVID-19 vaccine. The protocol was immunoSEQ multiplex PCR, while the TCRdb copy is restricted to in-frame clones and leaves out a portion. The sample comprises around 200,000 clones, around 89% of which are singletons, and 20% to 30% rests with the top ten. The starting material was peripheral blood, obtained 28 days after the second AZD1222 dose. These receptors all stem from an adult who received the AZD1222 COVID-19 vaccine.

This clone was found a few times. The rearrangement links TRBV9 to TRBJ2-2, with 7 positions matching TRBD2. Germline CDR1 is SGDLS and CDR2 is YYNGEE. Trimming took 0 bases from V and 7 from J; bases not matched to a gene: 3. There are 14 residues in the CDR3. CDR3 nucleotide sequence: TGTGCCAGCAGCGTAGGGACTAGTAACGGGGAGCTGTTTTTT. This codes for CASSVGTSNGELFF.

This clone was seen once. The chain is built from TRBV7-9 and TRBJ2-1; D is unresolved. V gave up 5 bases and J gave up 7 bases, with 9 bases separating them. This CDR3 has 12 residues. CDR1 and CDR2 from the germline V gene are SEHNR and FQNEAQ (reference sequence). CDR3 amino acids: CASSPVWNEQFF. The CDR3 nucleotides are TGTGCCAGCAGCCCGGTCTGGAATGAGCAGTTCTTC.

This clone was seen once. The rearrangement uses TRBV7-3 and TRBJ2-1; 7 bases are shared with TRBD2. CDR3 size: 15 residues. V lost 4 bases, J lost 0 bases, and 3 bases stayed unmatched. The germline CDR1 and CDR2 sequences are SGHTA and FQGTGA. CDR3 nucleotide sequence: TGTGCCAGCAGCTCGGCTAGCGGCTCCTACAATGAGCAGTTCTTC. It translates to CASSSASGSYNEQFF.

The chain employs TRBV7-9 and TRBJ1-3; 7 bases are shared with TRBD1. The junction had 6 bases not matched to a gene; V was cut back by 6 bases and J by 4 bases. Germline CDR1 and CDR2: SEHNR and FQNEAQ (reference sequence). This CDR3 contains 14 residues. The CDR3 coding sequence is TGTGCCAGCAGTTACACAGGGGCGGGAAACACCATATATTTT. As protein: CASSYTGAGNTIYF.

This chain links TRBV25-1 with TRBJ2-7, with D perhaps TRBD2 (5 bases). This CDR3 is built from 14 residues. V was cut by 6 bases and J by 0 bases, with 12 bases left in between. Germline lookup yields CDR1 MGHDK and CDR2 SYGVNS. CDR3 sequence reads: CASRGAGLSYEQYF. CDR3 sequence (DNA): TGTGCCAGCAGGGGAGCAGGCCTCTCCTACGAGCAGTACTTC.

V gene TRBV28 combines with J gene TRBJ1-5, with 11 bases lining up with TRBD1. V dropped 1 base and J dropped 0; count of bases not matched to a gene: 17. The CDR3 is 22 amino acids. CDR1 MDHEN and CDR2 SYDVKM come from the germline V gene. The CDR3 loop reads CASSLSLGGQGGSLLSNQPQHF. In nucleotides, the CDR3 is TGTGCCAGCAGTTTATCGTTGGGGGGACAGGGGGGATCTCTCCTTAGCAATCAGCCCCAGCATTTT.

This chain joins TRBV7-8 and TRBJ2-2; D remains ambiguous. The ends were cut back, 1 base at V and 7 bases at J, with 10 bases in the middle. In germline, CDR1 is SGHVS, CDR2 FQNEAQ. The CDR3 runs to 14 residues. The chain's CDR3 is CASSLGVHGGELFF. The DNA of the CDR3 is TGTGCCAGCAGCTTAGGGGTCCACGGCGGGGAGCTGTTTTTT. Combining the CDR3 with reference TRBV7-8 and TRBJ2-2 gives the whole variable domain GAGVSQSPRYKVAKRGQDVALRCDPISGHVSLFWYQQALGQGPEFLTYFQNEAQLDKSGLPSDRFFAERPEGSVSTLKIQRTQQEDSAVYLCASSLGVHGGELFFGEGSRLTVL.

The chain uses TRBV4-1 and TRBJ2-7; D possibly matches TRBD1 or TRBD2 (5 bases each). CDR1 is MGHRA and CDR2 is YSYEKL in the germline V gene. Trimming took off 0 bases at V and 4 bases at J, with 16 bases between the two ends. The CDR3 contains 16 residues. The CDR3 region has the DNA TGCGCCAGCAGCCAAGACCCGGGACGAACCGCGTACGAGCAGTACTTC. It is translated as CASSQDPGRTAYEQYF.

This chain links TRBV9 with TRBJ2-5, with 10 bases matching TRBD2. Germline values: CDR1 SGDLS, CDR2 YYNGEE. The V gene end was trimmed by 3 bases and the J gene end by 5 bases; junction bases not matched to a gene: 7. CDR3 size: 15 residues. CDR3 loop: CASSGASGGTETQYF. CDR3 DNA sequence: TGTGCCAGCAGCGGGGCTAGCGGGGGAACCGAGACCCAGTACTTC.

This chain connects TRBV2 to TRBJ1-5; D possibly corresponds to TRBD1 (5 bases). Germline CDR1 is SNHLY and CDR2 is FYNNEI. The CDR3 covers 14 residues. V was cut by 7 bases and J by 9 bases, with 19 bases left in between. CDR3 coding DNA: TGTGCCAGCACCAGAATGGGGGAGGATGCGCCCCAGCATTTT. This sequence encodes CASTRMGEDAPQHF.

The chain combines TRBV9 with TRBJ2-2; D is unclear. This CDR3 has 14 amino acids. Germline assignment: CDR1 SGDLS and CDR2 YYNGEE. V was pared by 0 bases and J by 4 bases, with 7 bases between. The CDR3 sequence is CASSVVPGTGELFF. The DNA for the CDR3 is TGTGCCAGCAGCGTAGTTCCCGGCACCGGGGAGCTGTTTTTT.

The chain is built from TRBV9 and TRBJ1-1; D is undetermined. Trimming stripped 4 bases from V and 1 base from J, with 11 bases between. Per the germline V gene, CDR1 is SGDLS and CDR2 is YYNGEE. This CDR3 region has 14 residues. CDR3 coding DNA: TGTGCCAGCAGCAGTAGTTCCAGGAACACTGAAGCTTTCTTT. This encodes CASSSSSRNTEAFF.

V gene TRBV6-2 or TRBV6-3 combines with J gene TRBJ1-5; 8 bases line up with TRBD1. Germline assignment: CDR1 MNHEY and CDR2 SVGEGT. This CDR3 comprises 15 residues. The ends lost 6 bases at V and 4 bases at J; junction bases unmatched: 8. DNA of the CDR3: TGTGCCAGCAGCCAAATTACAGGGGGGAATCAGCCCCAGCATTTT. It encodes CASSQITGGNQPQHF.

This CDR3 is CASSSPDTVFSYEQYF. CDR3 coding DNA: TGTGCCAGCAGCTCCCCTGACACGGTTTTCTCCTACGAGCAGTACTTC. The chain has TRBV21-1 and TRBJ2-7; the D segment call TRBD1 is taken from the table without a DNA check. TRBV21-1 is a known pseudogene. The CDR3 covers 16 residues.

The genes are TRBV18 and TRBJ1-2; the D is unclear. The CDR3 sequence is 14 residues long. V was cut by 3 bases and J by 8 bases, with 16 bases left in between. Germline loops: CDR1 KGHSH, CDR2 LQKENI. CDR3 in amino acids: CASSPKVQVGGYTF. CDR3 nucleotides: TGTGCCAGCTCACCTAAAGTCCAGGTTGGAGGCTACACCTTC.

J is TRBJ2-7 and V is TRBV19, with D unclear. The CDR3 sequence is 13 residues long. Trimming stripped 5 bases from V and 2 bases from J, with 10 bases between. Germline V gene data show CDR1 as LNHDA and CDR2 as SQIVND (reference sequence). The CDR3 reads CASSFEPAYEQYF. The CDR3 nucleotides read TGTGCCAGTAGTTTCGAGCCCGCCTACGAGCAGTACTTC.

The CDR3 DNA sequence: TGTGCCAGCAGCGCAGGCCTGAACACTGAAGCTTTCTTT. Translated: CASSAGLNTEAFF. The V and J genes are TRBV21-1 and TRBJ1-1; TRBD1, as called in the table, went unchecked against the DNA. TRBV21-1 is an annotated pseudogene. The CDR3 has 13 residues.

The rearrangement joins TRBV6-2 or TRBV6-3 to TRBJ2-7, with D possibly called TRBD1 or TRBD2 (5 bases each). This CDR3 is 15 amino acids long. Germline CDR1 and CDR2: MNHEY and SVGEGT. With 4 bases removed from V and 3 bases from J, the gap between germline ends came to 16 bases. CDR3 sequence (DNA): TGTGCCAGCAGTTCAACGAGGGGCCTCTTCTACGAGCAGTACTTC. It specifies CASSSTRGLFYEQYF.

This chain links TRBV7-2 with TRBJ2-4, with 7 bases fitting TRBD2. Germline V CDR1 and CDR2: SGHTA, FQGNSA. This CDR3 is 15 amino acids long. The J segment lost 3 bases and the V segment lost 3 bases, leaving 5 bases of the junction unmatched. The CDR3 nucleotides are TGTGCCAGCAGCTTTACGGGAGGAATCAAAAACATTCAGTACTTC. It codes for CASSFTGGIKNIQYF. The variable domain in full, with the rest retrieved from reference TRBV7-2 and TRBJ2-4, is GAGVSQSPSNKVTEKGKDVELRCDPISGHTALYWYRQSLGQGLEFLIYFQGNSAPDKSGLPSDRFSAERTGGSVSTLTIQRTQQEDSAVYLCASSFTGGIKNIQYFGAGTRLSVL.

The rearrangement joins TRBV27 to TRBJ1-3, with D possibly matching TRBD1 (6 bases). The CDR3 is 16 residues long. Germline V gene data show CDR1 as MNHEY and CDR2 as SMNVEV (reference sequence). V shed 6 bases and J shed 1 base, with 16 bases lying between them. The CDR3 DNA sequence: TGTGCCAGCAGACCAGTGGGGGGGCAGTCTGGAAACACCATATATTTT. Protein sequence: CASRPVGGQSGNTIYF.